This TCR beta chain was observed in a study of blood T cell repertoires in COVID-19 (dated by TCRdb to 2020 to 2021). Context from the whole study: Samples covering the acute and convalescent phases of COVID-19 were provided by collaborators in the United States, Italy and Spain. The prospective study material was composed of cDNA or gDNA derived from T cells, B-cell-depleted T cells, or PBMCs. Subjects who had been exposed to COVID-19, were actively infected with it, or had recovered from it provided the deeply sampled blood TCRbeta repertoires that made up the dataset. The repertoires were released in a freely available public database meant as a resource for research on the immune response to SARS-CoV-2. The samples were drawn from the first 160 participants of the ongoing ImmuneRACE study and from 1,200 or so subjects provided by 6 global collaborators. Sample metadata almost always included a de-identified subject ID, COVID-19 status, age in years and sex. Where HLA class I and class II types were available, the types were taken from metadata supplied by the sample provider, not from assay-based typing. Broader findings and caveats from the paper: The amount of clinical and demographic metadata varied by source and participant and was provided uncurated.

Trimming takes 6 bases from V and 1 base from J, and the germline ends sit 13 bases apart. Based on the germline V gene, the CDR1 and CDR2 sequences are ENHRY and SYGVKD. From cysteine to phenylalanine, the CDR3 is 14 amino acids long. Left in the record is the CDR3 DNA by itself, 42 bases read in frame from the first base. At one collaborating source in Seattle, patients were enrolled during active infection and were followed longitudinally through the course of disease. The collaborating institutions used their own protocols to collect whole blood in K2EDTA tubes. For TCRbeta analysis, collaborators shipped samples in one of three forms: frozen whole blood, isolated PBMCs, or DNA extracted from either of those sample types. Of note for this clone: This receptor's antigen is unknown. No per-base quality is available; no much larger clone lies one base away.

TCRbeta CDR3 regions were amplified from genomic DNA by means of the immunoSEQ Assay, a bias-controlled multiplex PCR. The study's processing was this. Nucleated cell counts per sample were estimated from amplification of reference gene primers within the assay. Sequence reads were collapsed and filtered to measure the absolute abundance of every unique TCRbeta CDR3 rearrangement. Productive Simpson clonality was computed per sample as the square root of Simpson's diversity index over productive rearrangements. As stored in TCRdb, this immuneACCESS dataset retains in-frame rearrangements with V and J assigned. A fraction of the clones does not appear; measured against another copy, unresolved V genes explain less than half of the discrepancy, and the remainder lacks a known reason. That table supplies the V and J calls and clone size; D and trimming were determined from the DNA. The sample table lists 55,000 to 65,000 clones, approximately 78% of them with a count of one. The ten largest account for roughly 30% of the sample.

The chain was built from TRBV10-3 and TRBJ2-7; perhaps TRBD2 is the D gene, with 5 bases matching. The sequencing sample was made of peripheral blood. This receptor was obtained from a man aged 60 to 69 with COVID-19, enrolled during active disease. The sequenced DNA: TGTGCCATCAGCGCCAAAGGGAGTTCCTACGAGCAGTACTTC. It translates to CAISAKGSSYEQYF.